Given below is one TCR beta chain in context. Its antigen remains unidentified. The assay was immunoSEQ multiplex PCR, and TCRdb's table has in-frame clones only and misses some. The sample carries around 30,000 clones, 55% to 75% recorded once. Trimming pared 5 bases from V and 0 bases from J, leaving 12 bases between. From germline, CDR1 is SGHTA and CDR2 FQGNSA. The CDR3 length is 15 residues. This sample stems from a study of vaccination effects on CD4 cells after COVID-19. Study findings and constraints: Whether induced by infection or by vaccine, clones showed marked clonal contraction late after vaccination.

In the ViraFEST assay, antigen-specific CD4+ clonotypes were identified by expansion after peptide-pool stimulation. Cultured cells yielded isolated CD4+ T cells after 10 to 11 days. This chain uses TRBV7-2 with TRBJ2-3, with TRBD2 as a possible D gene (6 bases). The TCR was taken from a human donor who received a COVID-19 vaccine. This material consisted of CD4+ T cells from PBMCs cultured with HCoV-229E spike peptides, taken before COVID-19 vaccination. The CDR3 is CASSPGLPSTDTQYF. Written as DNA, the CDR3 is TGTGCCAGCAGCCCGGGACTCCCTAGCACAGATACGCAGTATTTT. The variable domain in full, with the rest retrieved from reference TRBV7-2 and TRBJ2-3, is GAGVSQSPSNKVTEKGKDVELRCDPISGHTALYWYRQSLGQGLEFLIYFQGNSAPDKSGLPSDRFSAERTGGSVSTLTIQRTQQEDSAVYLCASSPGLPSTDTQYFGPGTRLTVL.